Listed below are T cell receptor beta chains from one sample, sequenced in a study of T cells in Graves' hyperthyroidism and ophthalmopathy. Via MiXCR, TCRdb re-called the multiplex PCR reads, giving one row per CDR3 protein. The sample lists a few hundred thousand distinct CDR3 sequences, around 13% occurring once. The source material was blood. These receptors all stem from a woman between 18 and 29 years old with Graves' hyperthyroidism. Both conserved end residues are part of each CDR3. Fields, in order: clone size, V gene, D gene, J gene, CDR3 protein, CDR3 DNA. The D gene is left open where the match is weak. The size entry is marked missing in some rows and otherwise reads once, few, many or a size class.

abundance: many; v_gene: TRBV20-1; d_gene: TRBD2; j_gene: TRBJ2-3; CDR3aa: CSAQGLAGRETDTQYF; CDR3nt: TGCAGTGCCCAAGGACTAGCGGGGCGGGAAACAGATACGCAGTATTTT
abundance: .; v_gene: TRBV25-1; d_gene: .; j_gene: TRBJ2-4; CDR3aa: CASSETGEILAKNIQYF; CDR3nt: TGTGCCAGCAGTGAAACGGGCGAAATCCTAGCCAAAAACATTCAGTACTTC
abundance: .; v_gene: TRBV6-1; d_gene: TRBD1; j_gene: TRBJ2-1; CDR3aa: CASRIGQGIYNEQFF; CDR3nt: TGTGCCAGCAGGATCGGACAGGGGATCTACAATGAGCAGTTCTTC
abundance: many; v_gene: TRBV20-1; d_gene: TRBD1; j_gene: TRBJ2-3; CDR3aa: CRPGQGAITDTQYF; CDR3nt: TGCAGGCCAGGACAGGGGGCTATCACAGATACGCAGTATTTT
abundance: many; v_gene: TRBV5-1; d_gene: .; j_gene: TRBJ1-1; CDR3aa: CASRRGVNTEAFF; CDR3nt: TGCGCCAGCAGAAGGGGCGTGAACACTGAAGCTTTCTTT
abundance: many; v_gene: TRBV7-9; d_gene: .; j_gene: TRBJ2-3; CDR3aa: CASSSTFTSTDTQYF; CDR3nt: TGTGCCAGCAGCTCGACGTTCACCTCCACAGATACGCAGTATTTT
abundance: .; v_gene: TRBV7-8; d_gene: .; j_gene: TRBJ1-5; CDR3aa: CASSPAGTLSNQPQHF; CDR3nt: TGTGCCAGCAGCCCAGCCGGGACACTTAGCAATCAGCCCCAGCATTTT
abundance: few; v_gene: TRBV27; d_gene: TRBD1; j_gene: TRBJ2-7; CDR3aa: CASSSGGAPGEQYF; CDR3nt: TGTGCCAGCAGTTCAGGGGGCGCGCCGGGGGAGCAGTACTTC
abundance: .; v_gene: TRBV20-1; d_gene: .; j_gene: TRBJ1-5; CDR3aa: CSGTSGVHGTQHF; CDR3nt: TGCAGTGGGACGTCCGGGGTTCACGGGACCCAGCATTTT
abundance: many; v_gene: TRBV4-3; d_gene: .; j_gene: TRBJ1-2; CDR3aa: CASSQKPRGFTYGYTF; CDR3nt: TGCGCCAGCAGCCAAAAACCCAGGGGTTTTACCTATGGCTACACCTTC
abundance: .; v_gene: TRBV6-1; d_gene: TRBD1; j_gene: TRBJ2-7; CDR3aa: CASGEDRAYEQYF; CDR3nt: TGTGCCAGCGGAGAAGACAGGGCCTACGAGCAGTACTTC
abundance: many; v_gene: TRBV6-2/TRBV6-3; d_gene: TRBD1; j_gene: TRBJ1-5; CDR3aa: CASIPGQGFIASQHF; CDR3nt: TGTGCCAGCATTCCGGGACAGGGATTTATCGCGTCCCAGCATTTT
abundance: many; v_gene: TRBV3-1; d_gene: TRBD2; j_gene: TRBJ2-1; CDR3aa: CASSPGLAGLYNEQFF; CDR3nt: TGTGCCAGCAGCCCCGGACTAGCGGGGCTCTACAATGAGCAGTTCTTC
abundance: few; v_gene: TRBV6-1; d_gene: TRBD2; j_gene: TRBJ2-7; CDR3aa: CASSEVQAGGGEQYF; CDR3nt: TGTGCCAGCAGTGAAGTGCAAGCGGGGGGCGGTGAGCAGTACTTC
abundance: many; v_gene: TRBV24-1; d_gene: .; j_gene: TRBJ2-1; CDR3aa: CATSEVKRETVKYNEQFF; CDR3nt: TGTGCCACCAGTGAGGTGAAGAGGGAAACAGTAAAATACAATGAGCAGTTCTTC
abundance: few; v_gene: TRBV14; d_gene: TRBD1; j_gene: TRBJ2-7; CDR3aa: CASSLGQGYYYEQYF; CDR3nt: TGTGCCAGCAGCCTTGGACAGGGATATTACTACGAGCAGTACTTC
abundance: many; v_gene: TRBV6-1; d_gene: .; j_gene: TRBJ1-1; CDR3aa: CASTTPGHPNTEAFF; CDR3nt: TGTGCCAGCACTACTCCGGGACATCCGAACACTGAAGCTTTCTTT
abundance: .; v_gene: TRBV19; d_gene: .; j_gene: TRBJ1-5; CDR3aa: CASLRELYSNQPQHF; CDR3nt: TGTGCCAGTCTCAGGGAACTATATAGCAATCAGCCCCAGCATTTT
abundance: many; v_gene: TRBV28; d_gene: TRBD1; j_gene: TRBJ1-4; CDR3aa: CASQWTGDEKLFF; CDR3nt: TGTGCAAGCCAGTGGACAGGGGATGAAAAACTGTTTTTT
abundance: many; v_gene: TRBV18; d_gene: TRBD2; j_gene: TRBJ2-1; CDR3aa: CASSPAGGQLGEQFF; CDR3nt: TGTGCCAGCTCACCAGCGGGGGGCCAACTGGGGGAGCAGTTCTTC
abundance: many; v_gene: TRBV6-1; d_gene: .; j_gene: TRBJ1-2; CDR3aa: CASSEDGLFYRVSEDYGYTF; CDR3nt: TGTGCCAGCAGTGAAGATGGACTTTTCTACAGGGTCAGTGAGGACTATGGCTACACCTTC
abundance: many; v_gene: TRBV12-3/TRBV12-4; d_gene: .; j_gene: TRBJ1-5; CDR3aa: CASSSDPGGNQPQHF; CDR3nt: TGTGCCAGCAGCTCGGACCCCGGGGGCAATCAGCCCCAGCATTTT
abundance: .; v_gene: TRBV5-4; d_gene: TRBD2; j_gene: TRBJ2-3; CDR3aa: CASSLDASGSTDTQYF; CDR3nt: TGTGCCAGCAGCTTGGATGCTAGCGGGAGCACAGATACGCAGTATTTT
abundance: .; v_gene: TRBV29-1; d_gene: TRBD2; j_gene: TRBJ2-3; CDR3aa: CSVGEGGADTQYF; CDR3nt: TGCAGCGTTGGGGAGGGAGGGGCAGATACGCAGTATTTT
abundance: many; v_gene: TRBV19; d_gene: .; j_gene: TRBJ2-1; CDR3aa: CASSISSGAHNEQFF; CDR3nt: TGTGCCAGTAGTATAAGCTCGGGAGCTCACAATGAGCAGTTCTTC
abundance: few; v_gene: TRBV24-1; d_gene: .; j_gene: TRBJ2-3; CDR3aa: CATRGRLSTDTQYF; CDR3nt: TGTGCCACCAGAGGACGCCTAAGCACAGATACGCAGTATTTT
abundance: many; v_gene: TRBV5-1; d_gene: .; j_gene: TRBJ2-3; CDR3aa: CASSPPGLTGREQYF; CDR3nt: TGCGCCAGCAGCCCCCCGGGACTGACAGGACGAGAGCAGTATTTT
abundance: .; v_gene: TRBV12-3/TRBV12-4; d_gene: .; j_gene: TRBJ2-2; CDR3aa: CASSWPATGELFF; CDR3nt: TGTGCCAGCAGTTGGCCCGCGACCGGGGAGCTGTTTTTT
abundance: few; v_gene: TRBV28; d_gene: .; j_gene: TRBJ2-4; CDR3aa: CASRGTDQDIQYF; CDR3nt: TGTGCCAGCAGGGGGACCGATCAGGACATTCAGTACTTC
abundance: many; v_gene: TRBV20-1; d_gene: TRBD1; j_gene: TRBJ1-6; CDR3aa: CSARGDRGSYNSPLHF; CDR3nt: TGCAGTGCTAGGGGAGACAGGGGCTCCTATAATTCACCCCTCCACTTT
abundance: many; v_gene: TRBV28; d_gene: .; j_gene: TRBJ1-5; CDR3aa: CATGPGNQPQHF; CDR3nt: TGTGCCACGGGACCGGGCAATCAGCCCCAGCATTTT
abundance: many; v_gene: TRBV4-1; d_gene: .; j_gene: TRBJ2-7; CDR3aa: CASSQEGGIYEQYF; CDR3nt: TGCGCCAGCAGCCAAGAAGGCGGGATCTACGAGCAGTACTTC
abundance: many; v_gene: TRBV4-1; d_gene: .; j_gene: TRBJ2-5; CDR3aa: CASSRLGGTVETTQYF; CDR3nt: TGCGCCAGCAGCCGACTGGGCGGGACGGTTGAGACGACCCAGTACTTC
abundance: many; v_gene: TRBV18; d_gene: TRBD2; j_gene: TRBJ2-2; CDR3aa: CASSGGLVTGELFF; CDR3nt: TGTGCCAGCTCAGGCGGACTAGTCACCGGGGAGCTGTTTTTT
abundance: many; v_gene: TRBV28; d_gene: .; j_gene: TRBJ1-5; CDR3aa: CASTSGSGQPQHF; CDR3nt: TGTGCCAGCACCTCGGGATCGGGGCAGCCCCAGCATTTT
abundance: many; v_gene: TRBV29-1; d_gene: .; j_gene: TRBJ2-1; CDR3aa: CSVEDQERTPIQFF; CDR3nt: TGCAGCGTTGAAGATCAAGAGAGGACCCCAATACAGTTCTTC
abundance: .; v_gene: TRBV13; d_gene: TRBD2; j_gene: TRBJ2-3; CDR3aa: CASSAPTSGTTDTQYF; CDR3nt: TGTGCCAGCAGCGCCCCTACTAGCGGGACCACAGATACGCAGTATTTT
abundance: many; v_gene: TRBV10-2; d_gene: TRBD2; j_gene: TRBJ2-4; CDR3aa: CASSDIAGGLSIQYF; CDR3nt: TGCGCCAGCAGTGACATAGCGGGGGGGCTTTCCATTCAGTACTTC
abundance: few; v_gene: TRBV7-6; d_gene: .; j_gene: TRBJ2-5; CDR3aa: CASSLTTGFPQETQYF; CDR3nt: TGTGCCAGCAGCCTAACGACAGGATTCCCTCAAGAGACCCAGTACTTC
abundance: many; v_gene: TRBV12-3/TRBV12-4; d_gene: TRBD2; j_gene: TRBJ2-1; CDR3aa: CASSLSPSGAYNEQFF; CDR3nt: TGTGCCAGCAGTTTAAGCCCTAGCGGAGCCTACAATGAGCAGTTCTTC
abundance: .; v_gene: TRBV9; d_gene: .; j_gene: TRBJ1-4; CDR3aa: CASSEGRSTNEKLFF; CDR3nt: TGTGCCAGCAGCGAGGGACGGTCAACTAATGAAAAACTGTTTTTT
abundance: many; v_gene: TRBV12-3/TRBV12-4; d_gene: .; j_gene: TRBJ2-6; CDR3aa: CASSLDRSSGANVLTF; CDR3nt: TGTGCCAGCAGTTTAGACAGAAGCTCTGGGGCCAACGTCCTGACTTTC
abundance: many; v_gene: TRBV18; d_gene: TRBD1; j_gene: TRBJ2-7; CDR3aa: CASSGQGLDEQYF; CDR3nt: TGTGCCAGCTCAGGACAGGGTCTCGACGAGCAGTACTTC
abundance: .; v_gene: TRBV2; d_gene: .; j_gene: TRBJ1-2; CDR3aa: CASSDSTGTWGNYGYTF; CDR3nt: TGTGCCAGCAGTGATTCCACCGGGACGTGGGGAAACTATGGCTACACCTTC
abundance: many; v_gene: TRBV28; d_gene: .; j_gene: TRBJ2-3; CDR3aa: CASSLLTDTQYF; CDR3nt: TGTGCCAGCAGTCTTCTCACAGATACGCAGTATTTT